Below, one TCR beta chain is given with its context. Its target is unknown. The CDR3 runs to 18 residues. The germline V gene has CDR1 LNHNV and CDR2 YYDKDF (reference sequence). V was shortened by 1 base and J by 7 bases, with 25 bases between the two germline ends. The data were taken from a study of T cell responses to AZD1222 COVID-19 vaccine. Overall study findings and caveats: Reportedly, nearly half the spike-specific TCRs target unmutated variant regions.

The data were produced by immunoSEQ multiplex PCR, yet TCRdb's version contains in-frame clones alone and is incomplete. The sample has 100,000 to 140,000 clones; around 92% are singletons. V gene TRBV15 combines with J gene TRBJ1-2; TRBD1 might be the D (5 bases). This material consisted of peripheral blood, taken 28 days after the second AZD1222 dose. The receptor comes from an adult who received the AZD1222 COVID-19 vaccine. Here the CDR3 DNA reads TGTGCCACCAGCAGAGGGATCCCGGGACGAACTGGAGAGGGTGGCTACACCTTC. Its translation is CATSRGIPGRTGEGGYTF.